The rows below give T cell receptor beta chains drawn from one sample of a study of blood T cell repertoires in COVID-19. Data came from immunoSEQ multiplex PCR; TCRdb stores just in-frame clones and leaves some out. The table lists roughly 160,000 clones, 70% to 85% of them singletons. Sequenced input: PBMCs or T cells enriched from blood (not recorded which). The receptors shown here come from a man aged 50-59 years who had recovered from COVID-19. The CDR3 runs from the conserved cysteine through the conserved F or W. Fields, in order: clone size, D gene, V gene, J gene, CDR3 DNA, CDR3 protein. D genes are given only for firm matches. Clone size is not always given. Where it is, it says once, few, many or a class for expanded clones.

>.|TRBD2|TRBV7-7|TRBJ2-1
TGTGCTAGCAGCCAAAGCGGGGATGAGCAGTTCTTC
CASSQSGDEQFF
>.|.|TRBV12-3/TRBV12-4|TRBJ1-3
TGTGCCAGCAGTTTAGATGCGAACACCATATATTTT
CASSLDANTIYF
>.|TRBD2|TRBV6-4|TRBJ2-5
TGTGCCAGCAGTGCAGCGGGGGGCTCGGGAGAGACCCAGTACTTC
CASSAAGGSGETQYF
>.|.|TRBV4-2|TRBJ2-2
TGTGCCAGCAGCCAAGATCACACGGGCGGGAAGGACGGGGAGCTGTTTTTT
CASSQDHTGGKDGELFF
>.|TRBD2|TRBV27|TRBJ2-1
TGTGCCAGCAGCCAACGGGGTCTAGCGGGTGTCTTCTCCTACAATGAGCAGTTCTTC
CASSQRGLAGVFSYNEQFF
>.|TRBD2|TRBV3-1/TRBV3-2|TRBJ2-5
TGTGCCAGCAGCCAAGATAGGCCAAGCGGGGGGGGGACCCAGTACTTC
CASSQDRPSGGGTQYF
>.|.|TRBV2|TRBJ2-5
TGTGCCAGCCATAACCTACAAGAGACCCAGTACTTC
CASHNLQETQYF
>.|.|TRBV10-3|TRBJ1-2
TGTGCCATCAGTGAGACCGGACGGACATCCTATGGCTACACCTTC
CAISETGRTSYGYTF
>.|.|TRBV6-5|TRBJ2-7
TGTGCCAGCAGGGGAAGGGGTTCCTACGAGCAGTACTTC
CASRGRGSYEQYF
>few|.|TRBV10-3|TRBJ1-5
TGTGCCGCGGGGGAGGGTTCGGGTAATCAGCCCCAGCATTTT
CAAGEGSGNQPQHF
>.|.|TRBV9|TRBJ1-1
TGTGCCAGCAGCGCCCCCTTAGGGGACACTGAAGCTTTCTTT
CASSAPLGDTEAFF
>.|.|TRBV25-1|TRBJ1-6
TGTGCCAGCAGTGATTCGGGGGAAAGTTCACCCCTCCACTTT
CASSDSGESSPLHF
>.|TRBD1|TRBV7-6|TRBJ1-2
TGTGCCAGCAGCCCCACAGGGGCTAACTATGGCTACACCTTC
CASSPTGANYGYTF
>.|.|TRBV6-6|TRBJ1-2
TGTGCCAGCAGTCCTGACACGAACTATGGCTACACCTTC
CASSPDTNYGYTF
>once|.|TRBV6-1|TRBJ1-2
TGTGCCAGCAGTGACCACGTTCTCCAGGGAAATTATGGCTACACCTTC
CASSDHVLQGNYGYTF
>.|.|TRBV3-1/TRBV3-2|TRBJ2-7
TGTGCCAGCAGCCAAGATTTCAGGGCCCTAAGCTCCTACGAGCAGTACTTC
CASSQDFRALSSYEQYF
>.|.|TRBV5-1|TRBJ1-2
TGCGCCAGCAGCGCCGGACAGATTAACTATGGCTACACCTTC
CASSAGQINYGYTF
>.|.|TRBV7-9|TRBJ1-4
TGTGCCAGCAGCCCGAACCTCAGGGGAAATGAAAAACTGTTTTTT
CASSPNLRGNEKLFF
>few|.|TRBV10-3|TRBJ1-2
TGTGCCATCAGTGAGGGGGGGACGGCATCAGCTAACTATGGCTACACCTTC
CAISEGGTASANYGYTF
>.|.|TRBV11-2|TRBJ2-3
TGTGCCAGCAGCGGGCAGGAGGTTGGGACGCAGTATTTT
CASSGQEVGTQYF
>.|.|TRBV5-3|TRBJ1-2
TGTGCCAGAAGCCGTTATCGAGGGTACTTCTTTAACTATGGCTACACCTTC
CARSRYRGYFFNYGYTF
>.|.|TRBV19|TRBJ1-5
TGTGCCAGTAGTATAAGGGGGGGACCCGGTCAGCCCCAGCATTTT
CASSIRGGPGQPQHF
>once|TRBD2|TRBV11-1|TRBJ2-1
TGTGCCAGCAGCCCCAGGGGCGGGGGGAACAATGAGCAGTTCTTC
CASSPRGGGNNEQFF
>.|TRBD1|TRBV6-6|TRBJ1-2
TGTGCCAGCAGCCGCCGGGACAGGGAGAAGAATGGCTACACCTTC
CASSRRDREKNGYTF
>.|.|TRBV29-1|TRBJ1-2
TGCAGCGTTCCCCCAGGGGCAGAAGGTTCTTATGGCTACACCTTC
CSVPPGAEGSYGYTF
>once|.|TRBV9|TRBJ2-4
TGTGCCAGCAGCGTAGGCAGCCCAATAGCGGACATTCAGTACTTC
CASSVGSPIADIQYF
>.|TRBD2|TRBV10-3|TRBJ2-3
TGTGCCATCAGTCAGACTAGCGGAGCAGATACGCAGTATTTT
CAISQTSGADTQYF
>.|.|TRBV7-2|TRBJ1-1
TGTGCCAGCCGCGGACAGTTGAACACTGAAGCTTTCTTT
CASRGQLNTEAFF
>.|.|TRBV29-1|TRBJ1-5
TGCAGCGTTGGTGGGACAAGCCTAGGGCCCCAGCATTTT
CSVGGTSLGPQHF
>.|.|TRBV7-2|TRBJ2-5
TGTGCCAGCAGCTTACGCCCCGCCGAGAAGACCCAGTACTTC
CASSLRPAEKTQYF
>once|TRBD2|TRBV25-1|TRBJ2-5
TGTGCCAGCAGCCTCATGGCGGGGGGGTCAGAGACCCAGTACTTC
CASSLMAGGSETQYF
>.|TRBD2|TRBV15|TRBJ2-1
TGTGCCACCAGCAGACTAGCGGGGGAGAATGAGCAGTTCTTC
CATSRLAGENEQFF
>.|TRBD1|TRBV2|TRBJ1-6
TGTGCCAGCAGTTGGCAGGGGGCGAATTCACCCCTCCACTTT
CASSWQGANSPLHF
>.|TRBD1|TRBV29-1|TRBJ1-1
TGCAGCGGGGACAGGGGCCTCACTGAAGCTTTCTTT
CSGDRGLTEAFF
>few|.|TRBV4-2|TRBJ2-1
TGTGCCAGCAGCCAAGATCGGAAGGGACGGAGGGTCAACAATGAGCAGTTCTTC
CASSQDRKGRRVNNEQFF
>.|.|TRBV7-2|TRBJ1-2
TGTGCCAGCAGCTTAGACCAGGGCTTTTATGGCTACACCTTC
CASSLDQGFYGYTF
>.|.|TRBV29-1|TRBJ2-3
TGCAGCGGCCGACAGGATACAGATACGCAGTATTTT
CSGRQDTDTQYF
>.|.|TRBV7-8|TRBJ1-1
TGTGCCAGCAGCCGCCCCGGCGGTTACACTGAAGCTTTCTTT
CASSRPGGYTEAFF
>.|.|TRBV15|TRBJ1-5
TGTGCCACCAGCAGAGTTGCAGGGTATTTCAATCAGCCCCAGCATTTT
CATSRVAGYFNQPQHF
>.|.|TRBV5-6|TRBJ2-2
TGTGCCAGCAGCTTCCCCGGGTTCACCGGGGAGCTGTTTTTT
CASSFPGFTGELFF
>.|.|TRBV6-5|TRBJ1-5
TGTGCCAGCAGTTATCAACAGGGCCATCAGCCCCAGCATTTT
CASSYQQGHQPQHF
>once|.|TRBV25-1|TRBJ1-2
TGTGCCAGCAGTGATCCCCTCGGAGGGGATTATGGCTACACCTTC
CASSDPLGGDYGYTF
>.|.|TRBV21-1|TRBJ1-5
TGTGCCAGCAAACCGGCCTTTCTAGGTTTTTTGGATCAGCCCCAGCATTTT
CASKPAFLGFLDQPQHF
>.|.|TRBV7-8|TRBJ2-1
TGTGCCAGCAGCCCTCGAGTAGGCGGGGACAATGAGCAGTTCTTC
CASSPRVGGDNEQFF
>once|TRBD1|TRBV4-1|TRBJ2-3
TGCGCCAGCAGCCAAGTCAGGGGGCCCCGGACAGATACGCAGTATTTT
CASSQVRGPRTDTQYF
>.|.|TRBV19|TRBJ1-6
TGTGCCAGTAGTCCGGGAAGGGTCCCCTCACCCCTCCACTTT
CASSPGRVPSPLHF
>.|.|TRBV11-2|TRBJ2-3
TGTGCCAGCAGCCGGACACCGCACGATACGCAGTATTTT
CASSRTPHDTQYF
>.|TRBD1|TRBV7-9|TRBJ1-2
TGTGCCAGCAGCTTAGGTCAAGGAAGGACAGGGGCTCTTATGGGCTACACCTTC
CASSLGQGRTGALMGYTF
>.|TRBD1|TRBV12-3/TRBV12-4|TRBJ1-2
TGTGCCAGCAGTCTGGACAGGGTTGATGGCTACACCTTC
CASSLDRVDGYTF
>.|TRBD2|TRBV3-1/TRBV3-2|TRBJ2-5
TGTGCCAGCAGCCAAGTTACTGGCGGGGGGGTGGAGACCCAGTACTTC
CASSQVTGGGVETQYF
>.|.|TRBV18|TRBJ2-4
TGTGCCAGCTCACCACCGGGGTCAGGGACTGGGGCCAAAAACATTCAGTACTTC
CASSPPGSGTGAKNIQYF
>few|.|TRBV12-5|TRBJ1-3
TGTGCTAGTGGTATGGAGTGGGCCGTAGGAAACACCATATATTTT
CASGMEWAVGNTIYF
>.|TRBD2|TRBV7-9|TRBJ2-1
TGTGCCAGCACCCTAGACCCCTGGCTAGCGGGGGGTTACAATGAGCAGTTCTTC
CASTLDPWLAGGYNEQFF
>.|.|TRBV21-1|TRBJ2-1
TGTGCCAGCAGCAATGAGACAGGGGTGTCGGGGGCAGACTACAATGAGCAGTTCTTC
CASSNETGVSGADYNEQFF